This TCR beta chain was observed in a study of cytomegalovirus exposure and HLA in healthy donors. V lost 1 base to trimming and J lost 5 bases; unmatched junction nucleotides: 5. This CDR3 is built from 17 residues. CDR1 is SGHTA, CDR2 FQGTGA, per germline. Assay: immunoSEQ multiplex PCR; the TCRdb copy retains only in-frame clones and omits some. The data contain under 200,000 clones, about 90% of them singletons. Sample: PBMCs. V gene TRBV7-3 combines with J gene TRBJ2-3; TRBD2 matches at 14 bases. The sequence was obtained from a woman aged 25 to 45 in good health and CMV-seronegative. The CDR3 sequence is CASSLRTSGGYGDTQYF. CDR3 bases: TGTGCCAGCAGCTTAAGGACTAGCGGGGGGTACGGAGATACGCAGTATTTT.